This T cell receptor (beta chain) was recorded in a study of shared clonotypes between healthy human individuals. Across the whole study: The cohort comprised a couple of women and a few men. Their ages spanned 18 to 49 years. Study findings and constraints: Clonotype sharing levels among donors were expected to vary with sequencing depth. Clonotypes that were shared across a few donors made up roughly 5% of naive CD4 clonotypes.

CD8 cells regarded as naive lacked CD45RO, were positively chosen for CCR7, and omitted terminally differentiated effector memory CD45RA+ cells. Comment on this clone: The antigen is unknown.

Germline V gene sequence: CDR1 SGHTS, CDR2 YDEGEE. The CDR3 extends over 11 amino acids. V lost 0 bases to trimming and J lost 5 bases, with 3 bases between them. Some 30,000 T cell genomes (roughly 0.2 ug DNA) went into each sorted-subset replicate. TCRdb keeps only in-frame clones here, not all; method: immunoSEQ multiplex PCR. Of under 1 million clones in the sample, 96% are singletons; the top ten hold about 0.21%. V and J are TRBV5-8 and TRBJ2-7; D remains unclear. The origin of this receptor is a man aged 25 to 45 in good health. Sample: naive CD8+ T cells sorted from blood. CDR3 region: CASSLAHEQYF. The DNA of the CDR3 is TGTGCCAGCAGCTTGGCTCACGAGCAGTACTTC.